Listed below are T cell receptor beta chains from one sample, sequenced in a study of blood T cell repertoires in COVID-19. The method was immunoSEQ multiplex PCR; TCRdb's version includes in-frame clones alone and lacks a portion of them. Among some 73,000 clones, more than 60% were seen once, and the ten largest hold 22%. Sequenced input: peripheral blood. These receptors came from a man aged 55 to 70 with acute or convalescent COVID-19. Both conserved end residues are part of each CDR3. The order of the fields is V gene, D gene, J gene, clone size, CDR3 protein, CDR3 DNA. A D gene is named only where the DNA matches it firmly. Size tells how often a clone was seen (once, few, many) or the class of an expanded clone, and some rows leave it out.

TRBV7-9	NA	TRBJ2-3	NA	CASSPPTDTQYF	TGTGCCAGCAGCCCCCCGACAGATACGCAGTATTTT
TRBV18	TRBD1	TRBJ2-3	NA	CASSYDRGSDTQYF	TGTGCCAGCTCATACGACAGGGGTTCAGATACGCAGTATTTT
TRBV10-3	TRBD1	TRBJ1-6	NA	CAIRGQDSPLHF	TGTGCCATCAGAGGACAGGATTCACCCCTCCACTTT
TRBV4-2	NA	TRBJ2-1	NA	CASSQLSFSYNEQFF	TGTGCCAGCAGCCAATTGAGTTTCTCCTACAATGAGCAGTTCTTC
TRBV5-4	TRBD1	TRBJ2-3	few	CASSPTFRDRAITDTQYF	TGTGCCAGCAGCCCCACCTTCCGGGACAGGGCTATCACAGATACGCAGTATTTT
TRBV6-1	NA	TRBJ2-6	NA	CASSGFRSGSGANVLTF	TGTGCCAGCAGTGGTTTTCGGTCAGGCTCTGGGGCCAACGTCCTGACTTTC
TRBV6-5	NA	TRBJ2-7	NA	CASRRGQTYEQYF	TGTGCCAGCAGGCGTGGACAGACCTACGAGCAGTACTTC
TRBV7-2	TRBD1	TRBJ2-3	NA	CASSGTEGPDTQYF	TGTGCCAGCAGCGGGACAGAGGGGCCAGATACGCAGTATTTT
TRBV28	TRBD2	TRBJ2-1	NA	CASSLTSGSRDNEQFF	TGTGCCAGCAGTCTGACTAGCGGGAGTAGGGACAATGAGCAGTTCTTC
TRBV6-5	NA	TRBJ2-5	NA	CASKKGPQGQETQYF	TGTGCCAGCAAAAAGGGGCCACAGGGACAAGAGACCCAGTACTTC
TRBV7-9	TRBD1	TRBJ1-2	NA	CASSSDRESRGYTF	TGTGCCAGCAGCTCGGACAGGGAGAGTAGAGGCTACACCTTC
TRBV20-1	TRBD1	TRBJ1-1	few	CSASTTGGGDTEAFF	TGCAGTGCCAGTACGACAGGGGGAGGGGACACTGAAGCTTTCTTT
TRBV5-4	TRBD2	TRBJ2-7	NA	CASSGGTSGSLYEQYF	TGTGCCAGCAGCGGGGGGACTAGCGGGAGTCTCTACGAGCAGTACTTC
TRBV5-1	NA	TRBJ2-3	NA	CASSLTGSITDTQYF	TGCGCCAGCAGCTTGACGGGGTCCATCACAGATACGCAGTATTTT
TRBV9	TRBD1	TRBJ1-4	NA	CASSTQMTGANEKLFF	TGTGCCAGCAGCACACAAATGACAGGGGCTAATGAAAAACTGTTTTTT
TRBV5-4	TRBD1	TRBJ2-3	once	CASSLRTGSTDTQYF	TGTGCCAGCAGCTTACGGACAGGCAGCACAGATACGCAGTATTTT
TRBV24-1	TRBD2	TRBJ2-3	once	CATSDPPHLAGGQDTQYF	TGTGCCACCAGTGACCCCCCCCACCTAGCGGGAGGTCAAGATACGCAGTATTTT
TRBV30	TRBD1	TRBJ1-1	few	CAWSEWDRGPSAEAFF	TGTGCCTGGAGTGAGTGGGACAGGGGGCCGTCGGCTGAAGCTTTCTTT
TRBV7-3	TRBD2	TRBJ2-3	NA	CASSLRRGTSKTDTQYF	TGTGCCAGCAGCTTACGCCGGGGGACTAGCAAAACGGATACGCAGTATTTT
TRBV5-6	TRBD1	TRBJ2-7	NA	CASSPLTGGETYEQYF	TGTGCCAGCAGCCCCCTGACAGGGGGCGAAACCTACGAGCAGTACTTC
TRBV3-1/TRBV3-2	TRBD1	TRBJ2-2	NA	CASSRGQGYTGELFF	TGTGCCAGCAGCCGCGGACAGGGGTACACCGGGGAGCTGTTTTTT
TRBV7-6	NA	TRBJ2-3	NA	CASSFGGRMYF	TGTGCCAGCAGCTTCGGCGGTCGTATGTATTTT
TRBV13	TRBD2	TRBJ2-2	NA	CASSLGLAGATGELFF	TGTGCCAGCAGCTTAGGTCTAGCGGGAGCCACCGGGGAACTGTTTTTT